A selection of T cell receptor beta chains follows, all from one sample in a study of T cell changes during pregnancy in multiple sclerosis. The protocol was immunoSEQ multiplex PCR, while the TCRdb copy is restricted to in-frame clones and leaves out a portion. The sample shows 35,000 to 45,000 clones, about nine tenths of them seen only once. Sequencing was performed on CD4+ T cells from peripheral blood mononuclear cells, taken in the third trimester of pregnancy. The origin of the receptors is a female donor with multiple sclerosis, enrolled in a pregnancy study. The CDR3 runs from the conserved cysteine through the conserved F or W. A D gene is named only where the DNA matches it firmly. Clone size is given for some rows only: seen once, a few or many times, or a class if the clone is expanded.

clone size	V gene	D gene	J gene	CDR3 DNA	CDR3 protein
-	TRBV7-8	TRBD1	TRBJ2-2	TGTGCCAGCAGCTTTTCGGGGACAGGGATCACCGGGGAGCTGTTTTTT	CASSFSGTGITGELFF
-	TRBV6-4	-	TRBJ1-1	TGTGCCAGCCGAGGCCTAGGGGCTCCTTTCTTT	CASRGLGAPFF
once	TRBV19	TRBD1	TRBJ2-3	TGTGCCAGTAGTATTTGGGGACAGGGAACAGATACGCAGTATTTT	CASSIWGQGTDTQYF
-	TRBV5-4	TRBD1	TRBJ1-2	TGTGCCAGCAGCTCGACAGGGGACTATGGCTACACCTTC	CASSSTGDYGYTF
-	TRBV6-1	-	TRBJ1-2	TGTGCCAGCAGTGCCTCCATGGGGCTAAACTATGGCTACACCTTC	CASSASMGLNYGYTF
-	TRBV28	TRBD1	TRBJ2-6	TGTGCCAGCAGTACCCGGGACAGGGGGGAAGGGGCCAACGTCCTGACTTTC	CASSTRDRGEGANVLTF
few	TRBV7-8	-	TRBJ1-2	TGTGCCAGCAGCTTCAGGACAGACTATGGCTACACCTTC	CASSFRTDYGYTF
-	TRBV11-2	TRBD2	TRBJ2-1	TGTGCCAGCAGCTTAGAGTCGGGGGGGAACAATGAGCAGTTCTTC	CASSLESGGNNEQFF
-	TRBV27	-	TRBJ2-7	TGTGCCAGCAGTTCCCTTTTCACGACAGGCGTCTCCTACGAGCAGTACTTC	CASSSLFTTGVSYEQYF
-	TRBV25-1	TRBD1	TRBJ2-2	TGTGCCAGCAGTGAAATTGGACAGGGTGACCCCGGGGAGCTGTTTTTT	CASSEIGQGDPGELFF
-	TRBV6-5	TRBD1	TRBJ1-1	TGTGCCAGCAGGCGGACAGGGTCTGAAGCTTTCTTT	CASRRTGSEAFF
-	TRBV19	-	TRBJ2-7	TGTGCCAGTAGTATCCGGAAAGCGGGCTCCTACGAGCAGTACTTC	CASSIRKAGSYEQYF
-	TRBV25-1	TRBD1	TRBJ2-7	TGTGCCAGCAGTGAAGGCAACAGGGGCTCCTACGAGCAGTACTTC	CASSEGNRGSYEQYF
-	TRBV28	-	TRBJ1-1	TGTGCCAGCGCCTGGGGGGGGCTAGACACTGAAGCTTTCTTT	CASAWGGLDTEAFF
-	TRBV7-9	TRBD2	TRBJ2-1	TGTGCCAGCAGCCCGCGGAGACTAGCGGGAGGGGAGCAGTTCTTC	CASSPRRLAGGEQFF
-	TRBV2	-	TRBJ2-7	TGTGCCCAGCACGGGTACGAGCAGTACTTC	CAQHGYEQYF
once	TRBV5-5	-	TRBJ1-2	TGTGCCAGCCATGGGGGGGGTAGGATGTTTAACTATGGCTACACCTTC	CASHGGGRMFNYGYTF
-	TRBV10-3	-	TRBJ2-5	TGTGCCATCAGTGAAGCTGCTACGGTGGAGACCCAGTACTTC	CAISEAATVETQYF
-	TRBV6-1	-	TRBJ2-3	TGTGCCAGCAGTACCGGAACTAACACAGATACGCAGTATTTT	CASSTGTNTDTQYF
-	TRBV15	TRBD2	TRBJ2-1	TGTGCCACCAGCAGAGGGACTAGCGGGACTTTGGATGAGCAGTTCTTC	CATSRGTSGTLDEQFF
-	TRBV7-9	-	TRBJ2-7	TGTGCCAGCAGCTCCTTTCTCTACGAGCAGTACTTC	CASSSFLYEQYF
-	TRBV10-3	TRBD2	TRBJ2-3	TGTGCCATCAGCCTTAGCGGGAGTGGATCAGATACGCAGTATTTT	CAISLSGSGSDTQYF
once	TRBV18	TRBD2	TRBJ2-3	TGTGCCAGCTCACCCGGGGGGGGAGATACGCAGTATTTT	CASSPGGGDTQYF
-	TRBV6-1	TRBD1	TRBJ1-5	TGTGCCAGCAGTCTGGACAGGGCGGTCCATCAGCCCCAGCATTTT	CASSLDRAVHQPQHF
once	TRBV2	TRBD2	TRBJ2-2	TGTGCCAGCAGAAAGGTGGCGGGAGGCACCGGGGAGCTGTTTTTT	CASRKVAGGTGELFF
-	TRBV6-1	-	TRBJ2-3	TGTGCCAGCAGTGAATACGCAGGGTCCGTCACAGATACGCAGTATTTT	CASSEYAGSVTDTQYF
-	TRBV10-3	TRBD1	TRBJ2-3	TGTGCCACCGGAGCCCACACAGGGGATCGGGGCTTT	CATGAHTGDRGF
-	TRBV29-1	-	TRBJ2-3	TGCAGCGTTTTTACGGGAACCACAGATACGCAGTATTTT	CSVFTGTTDTQYF
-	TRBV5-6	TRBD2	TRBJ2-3	TGTGCCAGCAGCCCAAGGCGGGAGGTCCCAGATACGCAGTATTTT	CASSPRREVPDTQYF
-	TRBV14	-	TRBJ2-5	TGTGCCAGCAGCCAGTCAACAGGGTTTCTGGAGACCCAGTACTTC	CASSQSTGFLETQYF
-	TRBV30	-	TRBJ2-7	TGTGCCTGGAGGGTTAGCGGTCCTCACTCCTACGAGCAGTACTTC	CAWRVSGPHSYEQYF
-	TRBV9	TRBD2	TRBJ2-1	TGTGCCAGCAGCGTCAGCGGGAGTATGAATGAGCAGTTCTTC	CASSVSGSMNEQFF